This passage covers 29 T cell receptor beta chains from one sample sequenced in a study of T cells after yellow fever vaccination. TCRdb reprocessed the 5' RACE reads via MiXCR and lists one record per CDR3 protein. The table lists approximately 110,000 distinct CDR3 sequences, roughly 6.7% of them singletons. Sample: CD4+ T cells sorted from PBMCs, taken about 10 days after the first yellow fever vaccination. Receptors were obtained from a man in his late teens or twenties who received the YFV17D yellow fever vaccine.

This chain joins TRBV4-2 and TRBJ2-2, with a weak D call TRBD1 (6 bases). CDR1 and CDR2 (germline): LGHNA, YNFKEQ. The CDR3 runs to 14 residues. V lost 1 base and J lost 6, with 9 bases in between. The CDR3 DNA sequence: TGTGCCAGCAGCCAAGGGCAGGGGCCCGGGGAGCTGTTTTTT. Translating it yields CASSQGQGPGELFF.

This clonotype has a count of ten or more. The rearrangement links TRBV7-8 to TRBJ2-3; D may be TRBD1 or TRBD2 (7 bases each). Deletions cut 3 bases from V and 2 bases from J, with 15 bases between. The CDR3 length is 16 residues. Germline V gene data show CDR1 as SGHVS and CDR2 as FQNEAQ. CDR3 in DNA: TGTGCCAGCAGCTTTCAGGGGGGGGGGCTCACAGATACGCAGTATTTT. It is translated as CASSFQGGGLTDTQYF.

CDR3 sequence (DNA): TGCGCCAGCAGCTTGACCCGGGGAGGCACCTACGAGCAGTACGTC. Its protein product is CASSLTRGGTYEQYV. This rearrangement joins TRBV5-1 to TRBJ2-7; D may be TRBD2 (6 bases). Trimming took 1 base from V and 2 from J, leaving 13 bases between them. This CDR3 comprises 15 residues. The germline gives CDR1 SGHRS, CDR2 YFSETQ.

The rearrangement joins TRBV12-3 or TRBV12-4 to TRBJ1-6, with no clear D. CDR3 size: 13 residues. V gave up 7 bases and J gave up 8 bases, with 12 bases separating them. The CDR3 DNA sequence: TGTGCCAGCACTCCTCGGAGGGATTCACCCCTCCACTTT. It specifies CASTPRRDSPLHF.

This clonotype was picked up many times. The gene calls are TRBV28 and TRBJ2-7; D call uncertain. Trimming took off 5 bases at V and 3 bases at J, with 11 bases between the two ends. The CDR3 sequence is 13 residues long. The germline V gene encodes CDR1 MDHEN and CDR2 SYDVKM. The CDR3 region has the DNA TGTGCCAGCAGTCCCCGCGGATACTACGAGCAGTACGTC. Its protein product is CASSPRGYYEQYV.

CDR3 protein: CASSLGLRDRARSNQPQHF. The CDR3 DNA reads TGTGCCAGCAGCTTAGGGCTCCGGGACAGGGCGAGGAGCAATCAGCCCCAGCATTTT. The chain has TRBV7-8 and TRBJ1-5; the match to TRBD1 covers 9 bases. Germline V gene sequence: CDR1 SGHVS, CDR2 FQNEAQ. This CDR3 has 19 residues. The J segment lost 1 base and the V segment lost 1 base, leaving 11 bases of the junction unmatched.

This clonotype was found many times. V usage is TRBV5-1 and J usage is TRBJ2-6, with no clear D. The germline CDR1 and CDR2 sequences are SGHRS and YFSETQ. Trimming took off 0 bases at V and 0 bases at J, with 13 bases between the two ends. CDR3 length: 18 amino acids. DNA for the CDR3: TGCGCCAGCAGCTTGGTCGCGTCGCGGAGCTCTGGGGCCAACGTCCTGACTTTC. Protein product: CASSLVASRSSGANVLTF. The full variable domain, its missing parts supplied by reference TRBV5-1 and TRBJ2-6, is KAGVTQTPRYLIKTRGQQVTLSCSPISGHRSVSWYQQTPGQGLQFLFEYFSETQRNKGNFPGRFSGRQFSNSRSEMNVSTLELGDSALYLCASSLVASRSSGANVLTFGAGSRLTVL.

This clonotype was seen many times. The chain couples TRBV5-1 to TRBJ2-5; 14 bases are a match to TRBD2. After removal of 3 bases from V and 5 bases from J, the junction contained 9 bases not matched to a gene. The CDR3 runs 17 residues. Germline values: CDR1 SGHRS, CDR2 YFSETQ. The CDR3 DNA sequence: TGCGCCAGCAGCTCGGGACTAGCGGGGGCGACTGTGGAGACCCAGTACTTC. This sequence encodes CASSSGLAGATVETQYF. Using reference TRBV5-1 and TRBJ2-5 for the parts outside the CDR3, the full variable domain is KAGVTQTPRYLIKTRGQQVTLSCSPISGHRSVSWYQQTPGQGLQFLFEYFSETQRNKGNFPGRFSGRQFSNSRSEMNVSTLELGDSALYLCASSSGLAGATVETQYFGPGTRLLVL.

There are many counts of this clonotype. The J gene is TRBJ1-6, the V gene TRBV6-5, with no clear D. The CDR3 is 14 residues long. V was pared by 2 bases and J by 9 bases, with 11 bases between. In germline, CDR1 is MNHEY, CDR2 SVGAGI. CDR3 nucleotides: TGTGCCAGCAGTTACAGGGATATTGGTTCACCCCTCCACTTT. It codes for CASSYRDIGSPLHF.

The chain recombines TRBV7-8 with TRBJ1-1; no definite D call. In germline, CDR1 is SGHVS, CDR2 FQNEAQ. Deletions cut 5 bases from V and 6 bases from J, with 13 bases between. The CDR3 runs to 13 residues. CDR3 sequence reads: CASSLYQHAEAFF. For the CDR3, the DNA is TGTGCCAGCAGCCTTTACCAGCACGCTGAAGCTTTCTTT.

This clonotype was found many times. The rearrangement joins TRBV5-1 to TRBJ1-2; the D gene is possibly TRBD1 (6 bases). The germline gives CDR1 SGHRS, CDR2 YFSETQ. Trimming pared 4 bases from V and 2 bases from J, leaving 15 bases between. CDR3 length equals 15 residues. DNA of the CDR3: TGCGCCAGCAGCCCGGACGGACAGTGGAACTATGGCTACACCTTC. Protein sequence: CASSPDGQWNYGYTF.

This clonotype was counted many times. The CDR3 sequence: CASSYSGNYGYTF. DNA of the CDR3: TGTGCCAGCAGTTACTCGGGTAACTATGGCTACACCTTC. The chain links TRBV6-5 to TRBJ1-2; no definite D call. The germline V gene encodes CDR1 MNHEY and CDR2 SVGAGI. The CDR3 sequence is 13 residues long. V dropped 0 bases and J dropped 1 base, with 3 bases sitting between them.

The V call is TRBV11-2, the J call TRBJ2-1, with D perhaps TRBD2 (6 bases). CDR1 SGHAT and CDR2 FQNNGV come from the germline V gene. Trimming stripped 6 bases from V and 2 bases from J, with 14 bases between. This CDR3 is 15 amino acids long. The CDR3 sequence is CASRRLVVPYNEQFF. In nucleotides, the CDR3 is TGTGCCAGCAGACGACTAGTGGTACCCTACAATGAGCAGTTCTTC.

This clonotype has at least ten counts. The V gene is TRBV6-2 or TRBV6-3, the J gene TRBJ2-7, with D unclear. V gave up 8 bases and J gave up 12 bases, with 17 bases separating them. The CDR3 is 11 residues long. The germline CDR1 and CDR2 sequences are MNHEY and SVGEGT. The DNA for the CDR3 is TGTGCCAGCGGATACGGGCCGACACCGTACGTC. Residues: CASGYGPTPYV.

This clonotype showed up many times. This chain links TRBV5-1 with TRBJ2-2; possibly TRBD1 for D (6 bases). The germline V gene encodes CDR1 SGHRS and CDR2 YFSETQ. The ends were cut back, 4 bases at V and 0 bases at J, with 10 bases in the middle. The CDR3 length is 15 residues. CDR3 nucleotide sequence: TGCGCCAGCAGCGAGGGACAACCGAACACCGGGGAGCTGTTTTTT. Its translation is CASSEGQPNTGELFF.

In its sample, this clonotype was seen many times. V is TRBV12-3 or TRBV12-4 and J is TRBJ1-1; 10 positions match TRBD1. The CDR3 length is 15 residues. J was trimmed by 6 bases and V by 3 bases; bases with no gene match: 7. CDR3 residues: CASSFGQGGVAEAFF. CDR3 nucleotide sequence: TGTGCCAGCAGTTTTGGACAGGGGGGTGTGGCTGAAGCTTTCTTT.

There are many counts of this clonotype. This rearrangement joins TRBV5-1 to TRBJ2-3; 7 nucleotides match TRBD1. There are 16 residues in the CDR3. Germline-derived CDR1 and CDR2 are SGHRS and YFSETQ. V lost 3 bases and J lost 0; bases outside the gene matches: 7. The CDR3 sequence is CASSSTGTESTDTQYF. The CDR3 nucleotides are TGCGCCAGCAGCTCCACCGGGACAGAAAGCACAGATACGCAGTATTTT.

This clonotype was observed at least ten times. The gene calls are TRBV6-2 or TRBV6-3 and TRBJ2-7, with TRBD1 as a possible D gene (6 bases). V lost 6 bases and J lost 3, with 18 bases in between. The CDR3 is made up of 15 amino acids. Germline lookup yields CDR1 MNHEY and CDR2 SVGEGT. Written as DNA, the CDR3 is TGTGCCAGCAGACCTACTAAAACACAGGGCTACGAGCAGTACTTC. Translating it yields CASRPTKTQGYEQYF.

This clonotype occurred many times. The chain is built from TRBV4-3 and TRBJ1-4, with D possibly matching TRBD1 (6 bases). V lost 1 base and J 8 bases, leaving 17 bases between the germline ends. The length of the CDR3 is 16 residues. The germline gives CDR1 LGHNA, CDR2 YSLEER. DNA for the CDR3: TGCGCCAGCAGCCAAGTAGCGTACAGGGATGGGGAAAAACTGTTTTTT. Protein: CASSQVAYRDGEKLFF.

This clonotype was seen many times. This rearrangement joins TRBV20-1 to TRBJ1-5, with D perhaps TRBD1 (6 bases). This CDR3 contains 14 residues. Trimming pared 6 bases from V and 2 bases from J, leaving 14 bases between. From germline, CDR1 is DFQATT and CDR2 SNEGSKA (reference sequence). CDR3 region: CSASSPGGNQPQHF. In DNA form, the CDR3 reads TGCAGTGCATCTAGTCCAGGGGGCAATCAGCCCCAGCATTTT.

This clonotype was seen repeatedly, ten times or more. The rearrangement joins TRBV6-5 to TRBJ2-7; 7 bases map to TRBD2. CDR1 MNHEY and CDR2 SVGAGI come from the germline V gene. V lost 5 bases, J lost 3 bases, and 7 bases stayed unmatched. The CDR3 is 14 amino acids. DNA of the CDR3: TGTGCCAGCAGTCGCCGGGGAGGGCTCTACGAGCAGTACTTC. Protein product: CASSRRGGLYEQYF.

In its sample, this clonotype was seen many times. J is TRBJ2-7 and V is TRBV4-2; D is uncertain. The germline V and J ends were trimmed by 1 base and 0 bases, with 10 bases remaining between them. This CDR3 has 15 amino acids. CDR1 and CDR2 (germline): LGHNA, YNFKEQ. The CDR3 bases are TGTGCCAGCAGCCAAGGACATCCGACCTCCTACGAGCAGTACTTC. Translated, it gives CASSQGHPTSYEQYF.

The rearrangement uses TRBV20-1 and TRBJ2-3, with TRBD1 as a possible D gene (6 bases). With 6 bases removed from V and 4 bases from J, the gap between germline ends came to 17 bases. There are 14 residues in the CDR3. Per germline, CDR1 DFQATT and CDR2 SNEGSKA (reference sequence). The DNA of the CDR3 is TGCAGTGCCCGAACGGTACAGGGCGCAGATACGCAGTATTTT. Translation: CSARTVQGADTQYF.

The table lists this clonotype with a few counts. This CDR3 reads CASSSGPGEDTQYF. The CDR3 DNA sequence: TGCGCCAGCAGCTCCGGACCAGGGGAAGATACGCAGTATTTT. The chain employs TRBV5-1 and TRBJ2-3; D perhaps matches TRBD1 (6 bases). Germline CDR1 and CDR2: SGHRS and YFSETQ. The CDR3 covers 14 residues. V was cut by 3 bases and J by 5 bases, with 13 bases left in between.

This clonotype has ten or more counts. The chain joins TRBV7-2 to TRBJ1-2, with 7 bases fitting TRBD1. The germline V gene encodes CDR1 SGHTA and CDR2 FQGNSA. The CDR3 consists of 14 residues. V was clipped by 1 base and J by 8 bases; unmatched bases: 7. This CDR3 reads CASSLGQGPKGYTF. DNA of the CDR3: TGTGCCAGCAGCTTAGGACAGGGCCCTAAAGGCTACACCTTC.

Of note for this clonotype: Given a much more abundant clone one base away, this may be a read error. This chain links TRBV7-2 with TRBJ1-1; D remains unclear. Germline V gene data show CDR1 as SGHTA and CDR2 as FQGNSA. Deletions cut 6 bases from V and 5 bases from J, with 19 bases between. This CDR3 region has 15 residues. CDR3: CASSSPGRSKTEAFF. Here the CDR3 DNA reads TGTGCCAGCAGTTCTCCCGGGAGATCGAAGACTGAAGCTTTCTTT.

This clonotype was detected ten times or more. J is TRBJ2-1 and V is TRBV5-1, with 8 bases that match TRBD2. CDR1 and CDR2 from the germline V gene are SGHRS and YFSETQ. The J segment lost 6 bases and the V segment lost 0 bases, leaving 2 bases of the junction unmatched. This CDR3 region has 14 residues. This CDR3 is CASSLGGGSNEQFF. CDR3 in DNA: TGCGCCAGCAGCTTGGGCGGGGGGTCCAATGAGCAGTTCTTC. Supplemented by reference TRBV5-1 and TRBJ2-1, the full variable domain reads KAGVTQTPRYLIKTRGQQVTLSCSPISGHRSVSWYQQTPGQGLQFLFEYFSETQRNKGNFPGRFSGRQFSNSRSEMNVSTLELGDSALYLCASSLGGGSNEQFFGPGTRLTVL.

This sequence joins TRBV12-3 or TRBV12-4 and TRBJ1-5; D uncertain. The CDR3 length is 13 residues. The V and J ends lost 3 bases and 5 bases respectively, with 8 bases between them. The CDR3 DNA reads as TGTGCCAGCAGTTTGACACGGGATCAGCCCCAGCATTTT. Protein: CASSLTRDQPQHF.

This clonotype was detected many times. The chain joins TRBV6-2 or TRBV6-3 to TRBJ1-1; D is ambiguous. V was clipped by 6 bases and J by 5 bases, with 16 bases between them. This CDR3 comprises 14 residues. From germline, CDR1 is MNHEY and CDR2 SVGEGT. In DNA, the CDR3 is TGTGCCAGCAGGAACTCGAATTCTAGGACTGAAGCTTTCTTT. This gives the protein CASRNSNSRTEAFF.